These 17 T cell receptor beta chains share one sample of origin, sequenced in a study of control samples from healthy donors and cancer patients. Some clones are missing from TCRdb's copy, which holds only in-frame ones; the method was immunoSEQ multiplex PCR. The sample lists over 100,000 clones, around nine tenths occurring once. Sample: blood. Source of these receptors: a man in his fifties or sixties in good health.

J is TRBJ2-5 and V is TRBV5-1; D possibly uses TRBD1 or TRBD2 (6 bases each). Germline V gene data show CDR1 as SGHRS and CDR2 as YFSETQ. CDR3 length equals 16 residues. V lost 0 bases and J 5 bases, leaving 17 bases between the germline ends. In nucleotides, the CDR3 is TGCGCCAGCAGCTTGGCCGCCGTGGGGGGCACGGAGACCCAGTACTTC. Amino acid sequence: CASSLAAVGGTETQYF.

The chain links TRBV7-3 to TRBJ2-2; D is ambiguous. V was shortened by 3 bases and J by 2 bases, with 4 bases between the two germline ends. This CDR3 is 13 amino acids long. CDR1 is SGHTA, CDR2 FQGTGA, per germline. This CDR3 is CASSFLNTGELFF. The DNA of the CDR3 is TGTGCCAGCAGCTTCTTAAACACCGGGGAGCTGTTTTTT.

The chain recombines TRBV12-2 with TRBJ1-1. TRBV12-2 counts as a pseudogene. The CDR3 runs 10 residues. CDR3 DNA sequence: TGTGCAAGTCGCGTCGTCGAAGCTTTCTTT. As protein: CASRVVEAFF.

V gene TRBV7-3 combines with J gene TRBJ2-1; 9 bases line up with TRBD1. After removal of 0 bases from V and 7 bases from J, the junction contained 7 bases not matched to a gene. The CDR3 has 16 amino acids. Germline lookup yields CDR1 SGHTA and CDR2 FQGTGA. CDR3 region: CASSLTVGQGLNEQFF. Written as DNA, the CDR3 is TGTGCCAGCAGCTTAACCGTTGGACAGGGGTTGAATGAGCAGTTCTTC.

V gene TRBV27 combines with J gene TRBJ2-3; weak D call: TRBD2 (6 bases). Trimming took 2 bases from V and 14 from J, leaving 23 bases between them. CDR1 is MNHEY and CDR2 is SMNVEV in the germline V gene (reference sequence). The CDR3 is 15 amino acids. CDR3 sequence (DNA): TGTGCCAGCAGTTTAAACTCTCCTCGGGACTCCCGTCCGTATTTT. Translated: CASSLNSPRDSRPYF.

The chain employs TRBV4-1 and TRBJ2-5; TRBD2 matches at 7 bases. The germline gives CDR1 MGHRA, CDR2 YSYEKL. Unmatched junction bases numbered 4, after V lost 8 bases and J lost 1 base. The length of the CDR3 is 13 residues. CDR3 in amino acids: CASGGGFQETQYF. The CDR3 DNA sequence: TGCGCCAGCGGCGGGGGTTTCCAAGAGACCCAGTACTTC.

The chain has TRBV18 and TRBJ2-7; 8 bases line up with TRBD2. The germline V gene has CDR1 KGHSH and CDR2 LQKENI. The CDR3 is made up of 16 amino acids. The ends lost 6 bases at V and 4 bases at J; junction bases unmatched: 14. In DNA form, the CDR3 reads TGTGCCAGCTCTCGTCTCTCGGGGGGGGAACCGTACGAGCAGTACTTC. The encoded protein is CASSRLSGGEPYEQYF.

The chain carries TRBV4-1 and TRBJ1-2, with D tentatively TRBD1 (5 bases). In germline, CDR1 is MGHRA, CDR2 YSYEKL. This CDR3 contains 15 residues. The ends were cut back, 1 base at V and 3 bases at J, with 12 bases in the middle. The CDR3 bases are TGCGCCAGCAGCCAAGTTGGGACGAGGTACTATGGCTACACCTTC. As protein: CASSQVGTRYYGYTF.

The chain links TRBV11-2 to TRBJ2-3; no firm D call. The CDR3 spans 14 residues. The germline V and J ends were trimmed by 1 base and 6 bases, with 11 bases remaining between them. The V gene's germline CDR1 is SGHAT and CDR2 FQNNGV. This CDR3 reads CASSLGAGMDTQYF. The CDR3 nucleotides are TGTGCCAGCAGCTTAGGGGCCGGCATGGATACGCAGTATTTT.

The rearrangement joins TRBV5-1 to TRBJ1-6, with D hard to call. The germline CDR1 and CDR2 sequences are SGHRS and YFSETQ. The germline V and J ends were trimmed by 0 bases and 6 bases, with 7 bases remaining between them. CDR3 length: 14 residues. Written as DNA, the CDR3 is TGCGCCAGCAGCTTGGAGCACTTTAATTCACCCCTCCACTTT. This gives the protein CASSLEHFNSPLHF.

The chain recombines TRBV3-1 (or the pseudogene TRBV3-2) with TRBJ1-5; the D gene is possibly TRBD1 (5 bases). V lost 2 bases, J lost 2 bases, and 13 bases lay in between. The CDR3 runs to 16 residues. Looked up from germline, CDR1 is LGHDT and CDR2 is YNNKEL (reference sequence). CDR3 nucleotides: TGTGCCAGCAGCCAATTCGGAGGGGACGGCAATCAGCCCCAGCATTTT. This sequence encodes CASSQFGGDGNQPQHF.

The rearrangement uses TRBV20-1 and TRBJ2-3; D not certain. Trimming stripped 3 bases from V and 3 bases from J, with 1 base between. Germline V CDR1 and CDR2: DFQATT, SNEGSKA (reference sequence). The CDR3 loop spans 10 amino acids. The CDR3 sequence is CSASTDTQYF. The CDR3, as DNA: TGCAGTGCTAGTACAGATACGCAGTATTTT.

The chain employs TRBV4-1 and TRBJ1-4; D ambiguous. V lost 6 bases, J lost 0 bases, and 20 bases lay in between. The V gene's germline CDR1 is MGHRA and CDR2 YSYEKL. This CDR3 is built from 18 residues. The CDR3 bases are TGCGCCAGCAGAAAGCAGGCTGCCCGCCATGCAACTAATGAAAAACTGTTTTTT. Amino acids: CASRKQAARHATNEKLFF.

The chain carries TRBV6-5 and TRBJ1-1; no clear D gene. CDR1 and CDR2 (germline): MNHEY, SVGAGI. Trimming left V 2 bases short and J 1 base short, with 5 bases between. The CDR3 covers 13 residues. The CDR3 spells CASSYHRNTEAFF. The CDR3 coding sequence is TGTGCCAGCAGTTACCACAGGAACACTGAAGCTTTCTTT.

The genes are TRBV30 and TRBJ2-7; 11 bases are shared with TRBD2. Looked up from germline, CDR1 is GTSNPN and CDR2 is SVGIG (reference sequence). CDR3 length: 15 residues. V shed 3 bases and J 6 bases; nucleotides not matched to a gene: 10. This CDR3 reads CAWREISGGAAEQYF. In nucleotides, the CDR3 is TGTGCCTGGAGAGAAATTAGCGGGGGGGCTGCCGAGCAGTACTTC.

This rearrangement joins TRBV5-1 to TRBJ1-1; maybe TRBD1 (5 bases). This CDR3 has 13 residues. Germline V gene lookup returns CDR1 SGHRS and CDR2 YFSETQ. The V and J ends lost 7 bases and 5 bases respectively, with 15 bases between them. CDR3 in DNA: TGCGCCAGCGGCCAGGGCCACCTTACTGAAGCTTTCTTT. It translates to CASGQGHLTEAFF.

The chain recombines TRBV2 with TRBJ2-2, with 7 nucleotides matching TRBD2. The CDR3 consists of 15 residues. Per the germline V gene, CDR1 is SNHLY and CDR2 is FYNNEI. The V and J ends lost 3 bases and 3 bases, in that order; junction bases with no gene match: 4. CDR3 sequence: CASSDQRGYTGELFF. The CDR3 DNA reads TGTGCCAGCAGTGATCAGCGGGGTTACACCGGGGAGCTGTTTTTT. Combining the CDR3 with reference TRBV2 and TRBJ2-2 gives the whole variable domain EPEVTQTPSHQVTQMGQEVILRCVPISNHLYFYWYRQILGQKVEFLVSFYNNEISEKSEIFDDQFSVERPDGSNFTLKIRSTKLEDSAMYFCASSDQRGYTGELFFGEGSRLTVL.